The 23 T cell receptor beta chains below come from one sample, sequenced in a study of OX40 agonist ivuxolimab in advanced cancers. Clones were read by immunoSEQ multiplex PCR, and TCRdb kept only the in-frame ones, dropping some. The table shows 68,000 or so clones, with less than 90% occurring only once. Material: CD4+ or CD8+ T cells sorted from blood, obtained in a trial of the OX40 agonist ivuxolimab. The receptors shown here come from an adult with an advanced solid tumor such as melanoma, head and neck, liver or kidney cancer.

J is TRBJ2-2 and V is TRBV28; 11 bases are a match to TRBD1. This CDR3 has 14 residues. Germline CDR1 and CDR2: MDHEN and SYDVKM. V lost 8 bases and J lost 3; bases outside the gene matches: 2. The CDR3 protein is CASSGQGDTGELFF. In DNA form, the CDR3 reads TGTGCCAGCTCGGGACAGGGGGACACCGGGGAGCTGTTTTTT.

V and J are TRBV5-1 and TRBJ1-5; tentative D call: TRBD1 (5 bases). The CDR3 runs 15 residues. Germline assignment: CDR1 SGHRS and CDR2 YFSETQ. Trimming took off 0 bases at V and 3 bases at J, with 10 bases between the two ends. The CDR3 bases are TGCGCCAGCAGCTTGGGGGGGATGATCAATCAGCCCCAGCATTTT. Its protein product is CASSLGGMINQPQHF.

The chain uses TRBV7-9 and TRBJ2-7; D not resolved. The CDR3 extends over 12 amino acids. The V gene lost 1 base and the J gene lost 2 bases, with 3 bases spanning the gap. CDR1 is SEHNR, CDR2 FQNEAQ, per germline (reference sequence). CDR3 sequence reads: CASSLGTYEQYF. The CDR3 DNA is TGTGCCAGCAGCTTAGGGACCTACGAGCAGTACTTC.

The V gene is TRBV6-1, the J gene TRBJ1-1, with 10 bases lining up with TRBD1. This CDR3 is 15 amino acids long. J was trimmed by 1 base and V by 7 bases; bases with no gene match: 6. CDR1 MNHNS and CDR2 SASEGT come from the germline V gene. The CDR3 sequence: CASNPRTGGNTEAFF. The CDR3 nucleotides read TGTGCCAGCAATCCCCGGACAGGGGGGAACACTGAAGCTTTCTTT.

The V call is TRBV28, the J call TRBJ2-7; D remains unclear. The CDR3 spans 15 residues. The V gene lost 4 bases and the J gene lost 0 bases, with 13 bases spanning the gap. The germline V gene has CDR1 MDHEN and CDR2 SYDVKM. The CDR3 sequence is CASSSSTFSSYEQYF. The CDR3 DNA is TGTGCCAGCAGTTCCTCGACTTTCAGCTCCTACGAGCAGTACTTC.

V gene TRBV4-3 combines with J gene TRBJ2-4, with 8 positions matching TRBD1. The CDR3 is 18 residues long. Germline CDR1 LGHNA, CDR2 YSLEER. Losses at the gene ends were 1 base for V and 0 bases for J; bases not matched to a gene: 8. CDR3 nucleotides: TGCGCCAGCAGCCAAGGGCCCGACAGGGGAGAAGCCAAAAACATTCAGTACTTC. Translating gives CASSQGPDRGEAKNIQYF.

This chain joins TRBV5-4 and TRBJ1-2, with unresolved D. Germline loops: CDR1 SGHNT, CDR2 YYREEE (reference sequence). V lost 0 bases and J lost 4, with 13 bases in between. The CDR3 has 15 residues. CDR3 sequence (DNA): TGTGCCAGCAGCTTGGCAGGCCGCACGTTCTATGGCTACACCTTC. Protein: CASSLAGRTFYGYTF.

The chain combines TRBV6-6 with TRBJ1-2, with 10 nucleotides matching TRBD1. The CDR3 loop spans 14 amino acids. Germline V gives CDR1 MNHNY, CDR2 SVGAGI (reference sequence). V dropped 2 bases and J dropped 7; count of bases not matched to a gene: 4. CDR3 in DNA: TGTGCCAGCAGTTACGGGACAGGGGTTTCTGGCTACACCTTC. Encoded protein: CASSYGTGVSGYTF.

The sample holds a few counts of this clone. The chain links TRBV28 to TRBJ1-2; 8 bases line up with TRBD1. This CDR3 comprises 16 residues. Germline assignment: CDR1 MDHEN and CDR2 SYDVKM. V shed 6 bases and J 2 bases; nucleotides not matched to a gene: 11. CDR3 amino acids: CASSQDLGTGNYGYTF. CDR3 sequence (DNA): TGTGCCAGCAGCCAGGACTTGGGGACAGGAAACTATGGCTACACCTTC.

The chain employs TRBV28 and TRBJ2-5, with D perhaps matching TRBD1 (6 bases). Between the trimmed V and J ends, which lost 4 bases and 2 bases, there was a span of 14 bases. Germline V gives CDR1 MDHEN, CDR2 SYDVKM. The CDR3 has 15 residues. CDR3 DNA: TGTGCCAGCAGTTCCGCAGGGACACGGCAAGAGACCCAGTACTTC. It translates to CASSSAGTRQETQYF. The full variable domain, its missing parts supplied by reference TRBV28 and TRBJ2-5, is DVKVTQSSRYLVKRTGEKVFLECVQDMDHENMFWYRQDPGLGLRLIYFSYDVKMKEKGDIPEGYSVSREKKERFSLILESASTNQTSMYLCASSSAGTRQETQYFGPGTRLLVL.

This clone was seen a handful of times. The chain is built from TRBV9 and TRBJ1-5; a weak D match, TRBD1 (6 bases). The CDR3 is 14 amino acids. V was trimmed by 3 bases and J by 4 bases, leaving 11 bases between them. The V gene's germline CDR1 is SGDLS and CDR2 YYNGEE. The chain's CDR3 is CASSAEGGNQPQHF. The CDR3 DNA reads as TGTGCCAGCAGCGCCGAAGGGGGGAATCAGCCCCAGCATTTT.

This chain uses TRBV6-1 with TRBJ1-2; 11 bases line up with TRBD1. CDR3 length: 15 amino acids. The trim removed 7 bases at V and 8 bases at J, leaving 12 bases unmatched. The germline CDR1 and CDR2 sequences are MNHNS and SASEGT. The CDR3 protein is CASTLGGQGERGYTF. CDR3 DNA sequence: TGTGCCAGCACCCTGGGGGGACAGGGGGAAAGGGGCTACACCTTC.

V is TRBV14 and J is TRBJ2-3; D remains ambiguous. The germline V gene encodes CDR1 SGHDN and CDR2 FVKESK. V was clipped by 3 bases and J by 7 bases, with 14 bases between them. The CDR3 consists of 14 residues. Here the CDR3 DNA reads TGTGCCAGCAGCCAGTTCCGACACTACTATACGCAGTATTTT. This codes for CASSQFRHYYTQYF.

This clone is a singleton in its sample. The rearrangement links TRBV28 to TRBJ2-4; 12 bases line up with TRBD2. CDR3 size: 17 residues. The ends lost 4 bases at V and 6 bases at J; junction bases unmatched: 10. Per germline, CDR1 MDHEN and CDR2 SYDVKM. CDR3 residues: CASSSPPSGRAGNIQYF. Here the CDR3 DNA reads TGTGCCAGCAGTTCCCCCCCTAGCGGGAGGGCCGGAAACATTCAGTACTTC.

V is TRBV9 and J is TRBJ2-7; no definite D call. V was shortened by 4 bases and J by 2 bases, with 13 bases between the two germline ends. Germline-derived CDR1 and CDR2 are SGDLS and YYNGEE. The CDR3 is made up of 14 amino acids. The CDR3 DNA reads TGTGCCAGCAGCCCGAGAATTTCCACCTACGAGCAGTACTTC. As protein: CASSPRISTYEQYF. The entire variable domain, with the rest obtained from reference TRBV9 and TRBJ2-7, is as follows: DSGVTQTPKHLITATGQRVTLRCSPRSGDLSVYWYQQSLDQGLQFLIQYYNGEERAKGNILERFSAQQFPDLHSELNLSSLELGDSALYFCASSPRISTYEQYFGPGTRLTVT.

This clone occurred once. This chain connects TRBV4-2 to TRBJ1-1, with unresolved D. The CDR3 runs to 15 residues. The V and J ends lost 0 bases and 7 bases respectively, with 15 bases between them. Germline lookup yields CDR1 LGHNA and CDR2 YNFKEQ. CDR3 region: CASSQERTLSLEAFF. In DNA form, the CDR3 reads TGTGCCAGCAGCCAAGAGAGAACACTGAGTCTTGAAGCTTTCTTT.

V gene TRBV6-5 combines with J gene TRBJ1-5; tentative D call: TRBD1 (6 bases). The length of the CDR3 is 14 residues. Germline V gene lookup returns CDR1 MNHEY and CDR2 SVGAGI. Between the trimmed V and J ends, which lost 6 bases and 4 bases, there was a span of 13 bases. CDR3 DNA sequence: TGTGCCAGCAGCCAAGACAGGAGGAATCAGCCCCAGCATTTT. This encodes CASSQDRRNQPQHF.

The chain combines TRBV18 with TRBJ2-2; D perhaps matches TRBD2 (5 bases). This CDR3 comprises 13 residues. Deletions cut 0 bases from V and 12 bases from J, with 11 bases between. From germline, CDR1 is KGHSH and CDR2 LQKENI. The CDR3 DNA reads TGTGCCAGCTCACCACCGTCGGGGAAGAAGCTGTTTTTT. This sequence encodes CASSPPSGKKLFF.

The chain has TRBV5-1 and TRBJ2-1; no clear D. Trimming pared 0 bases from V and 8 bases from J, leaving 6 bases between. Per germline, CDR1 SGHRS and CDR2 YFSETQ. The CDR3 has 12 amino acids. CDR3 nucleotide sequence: TGCGCCAGCAGCTTGGACGGGTATGAGCAGTTCTTC. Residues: CASSLDGYEQFF.

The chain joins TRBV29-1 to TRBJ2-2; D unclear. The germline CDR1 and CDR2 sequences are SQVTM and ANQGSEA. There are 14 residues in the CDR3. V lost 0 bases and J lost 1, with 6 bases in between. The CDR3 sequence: CSVEDLLNTGELFF. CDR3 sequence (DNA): TGCAGCGTTGAAGACCTATTGAACACCGGGGAGCTGTTTTTT.

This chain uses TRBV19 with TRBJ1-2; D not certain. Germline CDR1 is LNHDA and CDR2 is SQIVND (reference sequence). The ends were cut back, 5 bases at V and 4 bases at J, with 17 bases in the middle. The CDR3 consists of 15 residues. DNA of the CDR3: TGTGCCAGTAGTCTCTCGGGTTATTCCTCCTATGGCTACACCTTC. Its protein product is CASSLSGYSSYGYTF.

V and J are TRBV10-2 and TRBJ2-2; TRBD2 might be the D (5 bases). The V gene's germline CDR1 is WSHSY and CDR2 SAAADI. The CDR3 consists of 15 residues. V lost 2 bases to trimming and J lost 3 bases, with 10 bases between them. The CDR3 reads CASSERRTYTGELFF. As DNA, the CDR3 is TGCGCCAGCAGTGAGAGGAGGACTTACACCGGGGAGCTGTTTTTT.

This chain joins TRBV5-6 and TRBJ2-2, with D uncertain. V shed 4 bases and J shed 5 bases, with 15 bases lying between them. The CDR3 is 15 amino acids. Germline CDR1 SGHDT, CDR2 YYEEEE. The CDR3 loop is CASSIYGLETGELFF. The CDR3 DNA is TGTGCCAGCAGCATCTACGGGCTAGAGACCGGGGAGCTGTTTTTT.